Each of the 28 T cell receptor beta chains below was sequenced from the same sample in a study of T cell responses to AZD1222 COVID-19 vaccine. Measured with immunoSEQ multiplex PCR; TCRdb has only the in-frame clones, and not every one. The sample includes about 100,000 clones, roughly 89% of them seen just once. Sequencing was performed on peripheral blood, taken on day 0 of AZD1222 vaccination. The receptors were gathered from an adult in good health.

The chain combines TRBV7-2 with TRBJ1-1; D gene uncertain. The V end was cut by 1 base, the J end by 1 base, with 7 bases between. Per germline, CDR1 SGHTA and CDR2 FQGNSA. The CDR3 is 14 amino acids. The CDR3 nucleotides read TGTGCCAGCAGCTTAGAGGCAGCGAACACTGAAGCTTTCTTT. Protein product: CASSLEAANTEAFF.

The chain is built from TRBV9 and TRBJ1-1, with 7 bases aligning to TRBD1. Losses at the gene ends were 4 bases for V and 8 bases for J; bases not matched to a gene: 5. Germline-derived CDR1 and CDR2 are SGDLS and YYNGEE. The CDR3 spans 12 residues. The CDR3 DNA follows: TGTGCCAGCAGCCCAGGGGGGTTAGAAGCTTTCTTT. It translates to CASSPGGLEAFF.

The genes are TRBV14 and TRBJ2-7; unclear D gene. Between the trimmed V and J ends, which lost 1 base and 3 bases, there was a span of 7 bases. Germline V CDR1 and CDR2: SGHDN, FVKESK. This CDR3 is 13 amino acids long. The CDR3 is CASSQGSYYEQYF. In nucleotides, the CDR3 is TGTGCCAGCAGCCAAGGGTCCTACTACGAGCAGTACTTC.

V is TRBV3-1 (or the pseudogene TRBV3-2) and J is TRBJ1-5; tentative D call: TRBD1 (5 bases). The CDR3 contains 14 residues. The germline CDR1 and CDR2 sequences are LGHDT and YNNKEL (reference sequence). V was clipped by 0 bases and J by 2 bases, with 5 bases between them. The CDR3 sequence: CASSQEGGNQPQHF. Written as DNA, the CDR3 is TGTGCCAGCAGCCAAGAAGGGGGCAATCAGCCCCAGCATTTT.

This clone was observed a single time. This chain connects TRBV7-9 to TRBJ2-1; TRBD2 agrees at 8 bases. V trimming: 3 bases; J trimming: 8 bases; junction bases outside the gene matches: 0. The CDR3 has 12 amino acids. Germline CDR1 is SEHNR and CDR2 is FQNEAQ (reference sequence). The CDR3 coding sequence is TGTGCCAGCAGCTTCGGGGGGGATGAGCAGTTCTTC. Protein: CASSFGGDEQFF.

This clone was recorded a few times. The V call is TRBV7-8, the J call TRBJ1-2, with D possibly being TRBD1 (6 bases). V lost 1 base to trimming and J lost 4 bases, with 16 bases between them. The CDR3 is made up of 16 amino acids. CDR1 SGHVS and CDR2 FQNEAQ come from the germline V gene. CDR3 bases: TGTGCCAGCAGCTTAGACCAGACAGGAAGTTTCTATGGCTACACCTTC. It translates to CASSLDQTGSFYGYTF. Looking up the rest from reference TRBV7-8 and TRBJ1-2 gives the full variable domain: GAGVSQSPRYKVAKRGQDVALRCDPISGHVSLFWYQQALGQGPEFLTYFQNEAQLDKSGLPSDRFFAERPEGSVSTLKIQRTQQEDSAVYLCASSLDQTGSFYGYTFGSGTRLTVV.

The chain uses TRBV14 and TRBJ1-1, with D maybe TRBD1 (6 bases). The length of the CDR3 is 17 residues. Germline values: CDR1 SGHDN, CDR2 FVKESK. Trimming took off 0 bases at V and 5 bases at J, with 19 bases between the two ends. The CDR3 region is CASSQDSNWGGRTEAFF. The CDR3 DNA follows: TGTGCCAGCAGCCAAGATTCGAATTGGGGGGGCCGTACTGAAGCTTTCTTT.

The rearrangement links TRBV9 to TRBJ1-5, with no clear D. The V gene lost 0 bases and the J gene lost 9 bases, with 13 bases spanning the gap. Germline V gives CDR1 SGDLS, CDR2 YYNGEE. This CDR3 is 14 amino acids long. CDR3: CASSVDTAERPQHF. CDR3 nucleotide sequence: TGTGCCAGCAGCGTAGACACGGCCGAGAGGCCCCAGCATTTT.

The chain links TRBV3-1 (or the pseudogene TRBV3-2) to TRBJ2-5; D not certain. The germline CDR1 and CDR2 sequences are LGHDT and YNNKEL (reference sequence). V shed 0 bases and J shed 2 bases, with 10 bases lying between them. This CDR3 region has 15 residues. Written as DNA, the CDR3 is TGTGCCAGCAGCCAAGACTTGGGCGGACAAGAGACCCAGTACTTC. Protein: CASSQDLGGQETQYF.

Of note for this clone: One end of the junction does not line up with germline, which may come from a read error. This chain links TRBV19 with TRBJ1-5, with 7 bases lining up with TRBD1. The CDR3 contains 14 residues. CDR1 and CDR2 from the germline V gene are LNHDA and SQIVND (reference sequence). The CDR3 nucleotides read TGTGCCAGTACTATACAGGGGATCAGTCAGCCCCAGCATTTT. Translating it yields CASTIQGISQPQHF.

The CDR3 region is CSVDGGSGNEKLFF. Written as DNA, the CDR3 is TGCAGCGTTGACGGGGGCTCGGGGAATGAAAAACTGTTTTTT. The chain has TRBV29-1 and TRBJ1-4; D is possibly TRBD1 (6 bases). Germline CDR1 SQVTM, CDR2 ANQGSEA. There are 14 residues in the CDR3. V lost 3 bases and J lost 5, with 13 bases in between.

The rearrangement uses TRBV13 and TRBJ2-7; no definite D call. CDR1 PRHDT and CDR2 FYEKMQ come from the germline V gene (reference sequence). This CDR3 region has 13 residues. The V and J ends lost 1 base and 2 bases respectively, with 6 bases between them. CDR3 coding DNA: TGTGCCAGCAGCTTAGACAGAGCCTACGAGCAGTACTTC. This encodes CASSLDRAYEQYF.

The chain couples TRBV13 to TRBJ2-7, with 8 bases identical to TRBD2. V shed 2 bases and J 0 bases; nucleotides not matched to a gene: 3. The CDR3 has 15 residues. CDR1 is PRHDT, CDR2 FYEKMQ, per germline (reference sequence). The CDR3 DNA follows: TGTGCCAGCAGCTTATTCGCGGGGGGCTCCTACGAGCAGTACTTC. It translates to CASSLFAGGSYEQYF.

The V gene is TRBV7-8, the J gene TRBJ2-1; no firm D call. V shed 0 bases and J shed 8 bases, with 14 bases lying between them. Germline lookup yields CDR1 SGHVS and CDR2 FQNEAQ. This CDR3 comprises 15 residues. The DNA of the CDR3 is TGTGCCAGCAGCTTAGCGTCTGGGCGAGGCGATGAGCAGTTCTTC. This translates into CASSLASGRGDEQFF.

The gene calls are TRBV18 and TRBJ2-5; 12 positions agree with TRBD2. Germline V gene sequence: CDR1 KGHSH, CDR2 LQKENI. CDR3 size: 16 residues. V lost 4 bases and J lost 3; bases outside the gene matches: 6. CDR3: CASSLGLAGFEETQYF. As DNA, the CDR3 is TGTGCCAGCTCACTGGGACTAGCGGGCTTTGAAGAGACCCAGTACTTC.

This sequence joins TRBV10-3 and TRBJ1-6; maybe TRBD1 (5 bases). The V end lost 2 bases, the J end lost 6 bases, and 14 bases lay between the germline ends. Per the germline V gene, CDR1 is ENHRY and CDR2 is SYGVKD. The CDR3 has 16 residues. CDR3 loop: CAISETAGPSNSPLHF. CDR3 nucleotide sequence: TGTGCCATCAGTGAGACAGCGGGACCTTCTAATTCACCCCTCCACTTT.

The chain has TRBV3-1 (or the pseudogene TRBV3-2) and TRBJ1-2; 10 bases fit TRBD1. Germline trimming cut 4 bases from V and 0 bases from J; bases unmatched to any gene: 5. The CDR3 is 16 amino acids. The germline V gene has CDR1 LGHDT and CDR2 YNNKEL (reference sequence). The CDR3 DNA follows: TGTGCCAGCAGCCTGGGGGGACAGGGGTCTAACTATGGCTACACCTTC. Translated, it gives CASSLGGQGSNYGYTF.

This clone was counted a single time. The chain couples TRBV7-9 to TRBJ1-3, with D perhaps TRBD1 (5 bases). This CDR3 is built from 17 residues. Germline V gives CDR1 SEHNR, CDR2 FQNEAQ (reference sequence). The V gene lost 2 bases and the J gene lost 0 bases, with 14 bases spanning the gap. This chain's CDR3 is CASSLIGGFNSGNTIYF. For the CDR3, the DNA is TGTGCCAGCAGCTTAATTGGGGGTTTTAACTCTGGAAACACCATATATTTT. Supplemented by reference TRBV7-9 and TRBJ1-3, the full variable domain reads DTGVSQNPRHKITKRGQNVTFRCDPISEHNRLYWYRQTLGQGPEFLTYFQNEAQLEKSRLLSDRFSAERPKGSFSTLEIQRTEQGDSAMYLCASSLIGGFNSGNTIYFGEGSWLTVV.

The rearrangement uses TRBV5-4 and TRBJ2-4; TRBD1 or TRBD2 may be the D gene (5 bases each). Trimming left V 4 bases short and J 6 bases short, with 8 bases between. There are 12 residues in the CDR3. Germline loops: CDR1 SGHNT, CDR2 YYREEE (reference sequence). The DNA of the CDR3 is TGTGCCAGCAGCCCGGGACCAAACATTCAGTACTTC. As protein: CASSPGPNIQYF.

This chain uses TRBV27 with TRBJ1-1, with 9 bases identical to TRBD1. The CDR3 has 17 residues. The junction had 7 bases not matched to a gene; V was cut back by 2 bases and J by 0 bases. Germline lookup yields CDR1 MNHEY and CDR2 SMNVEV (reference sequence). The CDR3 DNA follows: TGTGCCAGCAGTTTAAGAGGACAGGGGTTTATGAACACTGAAGCTTTCTTT. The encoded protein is CASSLRGQGFMNTEAFF.

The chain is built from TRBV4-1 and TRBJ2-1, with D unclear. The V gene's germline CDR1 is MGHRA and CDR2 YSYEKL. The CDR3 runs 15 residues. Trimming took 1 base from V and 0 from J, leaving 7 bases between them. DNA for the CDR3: TGCGCCAGCAGCCAAGGACGAAGCTCCTACAATGAGCAGTTCTTC. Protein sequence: CASSQGRSSYNEQFF.

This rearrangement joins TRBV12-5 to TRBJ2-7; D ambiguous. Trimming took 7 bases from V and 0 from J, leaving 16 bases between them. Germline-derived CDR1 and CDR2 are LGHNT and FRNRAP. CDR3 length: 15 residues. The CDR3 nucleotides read TGTGCTAGTGCTATACACGAAGGTAGCTCCTACGAGCAGTACTTC. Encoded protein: CASAIHEGSSYEQYF. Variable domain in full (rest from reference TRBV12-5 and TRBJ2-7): DARVTQTPRHKVTEMGQEVTMRCQPILGHNTVFWYRQTMMQGLELLAYFRNRAPLDDSGMPKDRFSAEMPDATLATLKIQPSEPRDSAVYFCASAIHEGSSYEQYFGPGTRLTVT.

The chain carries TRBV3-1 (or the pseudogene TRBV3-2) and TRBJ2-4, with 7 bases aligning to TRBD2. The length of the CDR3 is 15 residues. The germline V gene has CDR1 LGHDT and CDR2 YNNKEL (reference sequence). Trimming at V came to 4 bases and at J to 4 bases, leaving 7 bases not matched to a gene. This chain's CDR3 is CASSPSGVRKNIQYF. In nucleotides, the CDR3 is TGTGCCAGCAGCCCGAGCGGGGTGAGGAAAAACATTCAGTACTTC.

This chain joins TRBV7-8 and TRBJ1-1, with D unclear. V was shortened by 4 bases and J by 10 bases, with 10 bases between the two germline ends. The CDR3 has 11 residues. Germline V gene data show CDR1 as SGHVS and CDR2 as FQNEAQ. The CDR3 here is CASSSQTGAFF. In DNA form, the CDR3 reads TGTGCCAGCAGCTCACAAACGGGAGCTTTCTTT.

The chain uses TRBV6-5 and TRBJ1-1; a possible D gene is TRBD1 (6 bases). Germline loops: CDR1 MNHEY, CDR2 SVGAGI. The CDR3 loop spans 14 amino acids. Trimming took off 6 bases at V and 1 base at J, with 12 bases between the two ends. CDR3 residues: CASSPGQRNTEAFF. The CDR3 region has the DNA TGTGCCAGCAGCCCGGGACAAAGGAACACTGAAGCTTTCTTT.

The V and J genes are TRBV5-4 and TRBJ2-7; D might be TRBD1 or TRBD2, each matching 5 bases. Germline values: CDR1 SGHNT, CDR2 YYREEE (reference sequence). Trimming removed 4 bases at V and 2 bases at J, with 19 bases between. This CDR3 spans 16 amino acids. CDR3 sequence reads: CASSPDGTFGAYEQYF. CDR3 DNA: TGTGCCAGCAGCCCGGACGGGACCTTTGGGGCCTACGAGCAGTACTTC.

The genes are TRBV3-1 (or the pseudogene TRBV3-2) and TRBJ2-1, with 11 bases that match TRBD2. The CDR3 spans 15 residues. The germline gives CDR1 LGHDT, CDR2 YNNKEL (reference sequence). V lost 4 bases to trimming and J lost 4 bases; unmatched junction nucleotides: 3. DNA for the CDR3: TGTGCCAGCAGCCCTAGCGGGGGGATTTACAATGAGCAGTTCTTC. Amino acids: CASSPSGGIYNEQFF.

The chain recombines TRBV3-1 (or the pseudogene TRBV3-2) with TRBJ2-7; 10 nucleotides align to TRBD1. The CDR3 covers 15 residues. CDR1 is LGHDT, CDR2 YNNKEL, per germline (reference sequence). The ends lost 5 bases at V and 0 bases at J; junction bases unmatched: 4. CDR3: CASSFRTGGSYEQYF. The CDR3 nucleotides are TGTGCCAGCAGCTTTAGGACAGGGGGCTCCTACGAGCAGTACTTC.